Below, one TCR beta chain is given with its context. The antigen it binds to is not known. Qualities for individual bases were not recorded, and no much larger clone is one base off. The data stem from a study of vaccination and CD4 T cells after COVID-19 (dated by TCRdb to the early 2020s). About the investigation overall: Every convalescent patient had a positive nasal swab PCR test for SARS-CoV-2, with mild disease in under ten patients and severe disease in one. In the convalescent cohort there were six males and four females, among whom were two Hispanic individuals, seven Caucasians, two Asians and one multiracial person. Participants got two doses of the Pfizer-BioNTech BNT162b2 vaccine (n=8) or two doses of the Moderna mRNA-1273 vaccine (n=2). Post-COVID blood samples were collected from convalescent patients a median of approximately 93 days after diagnosis, with a range of roughly 30 to 161 days. Post-vaccine blood samples were taken a median of roughly 72 days after the second vaccine dose, with a range of roughly 13 to 250 days. For stimulating the cultures, overlapping spike peptide pools were used, derived from SARS-CoV-2 as well as from the common cold coronaviruses HCoV-NL63, HCoV-OC43 and HCoV-229E. In control cultures, a CEFX viral epitope pool was used as positive control, an HIV-1 Nef peptide pool was used as negative control, or no peptide was added. In approximately eleven COVID-19 convalescent patients and a few infection-naive healthy vaccine recipients, the spike-specific CD4+ TCR repertoire before mRNA vaccination was compared with the repertoire after mRNA vaccination.

Library construction relied on PCR. At the Johns Hopkins FTIC core, DNA from the cultured CD4+ T cells underwent TCR sequencing with the Oncomine TCR Beta short-read assay. The QIAamp micro DNA kit was used to extract genomic DNA from the cultured CD4+ T cells. Oncomine TCR Beta libraries made from cultured CD4+ T cells were pooled using unique dual indexes and sequenced on an Illumina iSeq 100. The study's own analysis went as follows. Non-productive sequences were filtered out, and CDR3s that did not start with C, did not end with F or W, or were shorter than 7 amino acids were discarded. The MANAFEST web application was used to identify antigen-specific clonotypes by comparing peptide-stimulated wells against reference wells and other culture wells. To be called positive, a clone needed an FDR below 0.05, an odds ratio above 5, and a productive frequency above 0.1% in at least two of three replicate wells. A clonotype was classed as cross-reactive if the clonotype showed significant expansion both in SARS-CoV-2 spike wells and in at least one common cold coronavirus spike condition. Using R version 3.6.1, CDR3 homology was evaluated through Levenshtein distances (stringdist) along with unrooted phylogenetic trees (ape). TCRdb reworked the public reads: Q25 trimming with fastp, MiXCR clone assembly, productive beta chains retained. Each record represents a unique CDR3 protein, reported with the most common genes and DNA among its rows. The V and J calls and clone size are TCRdb's, not the authors'. This sample comprises about 14,000 distinct CDR3 sequences, around a third of them detected only once. Of the sample, about 10% is held by the ten largest clones.

The treatment or condition label corresponds to: approximately 9-day PBMC culture with coronavirus spike peptide pools or control peptides (ViraFEST assay). The ViraFEST assay was used in the study, in which antigen-specific T cells were expanded with peptide pools and expanded clonotypes were subsequently identified by TCR sequencing. Positive SARS-CoV-2 PCR tests in the convalescent patients dated from March to December 2020, before Alpha, Beta and Delta variants emerged in the United States. Approximately 2.1 million PBMCs per well were cultured in IMDM with roughly 5.2% human AB serum and roughly 9.3 IU/ml IL-2, plus 10 ug/ml peptide pools. Half of the culture medium was replaced with fresh IL-2-containing medium on days 3 and 7. CD4+ T cells were isolated after approximately ten days of culture through negative selection using the EasySep CD4+ T cell isolation kit. Ficoll-Paque Plus gradient centrifugation was used to isolate PBMCs from whole blood, and the isolated PBMCs were then either used fresh or cryopreserved at -140C. In general, triplicate wells were set up for every culture condition.

Results and caveats for the whole study, not just this receptor: Among the post-vaccine SARS-CoV-2-reactive clones in convalescent patients, a median around 85% showed up only after vaccination, which suggests vaccine-specific priming. The study included relatively few convalescent patients and did not analyze early timepoints after natural infection. The median count of SARS-CoV-2-reactive clonotypes went up from approximately 22 after infection to 30 to 40 after vaccination, although the change was not significant. Of the vaccine-specific clones in convalescent patients, 304 of 307, or nearly all, reacted only to SARS-CoV-2 spike and did not cross-react with common cold coronaviruses.

Trimmed from V: 3 bases; trimmed from J: 6 bases; junction bases lacking a gene match: 14. Per the germline V gene, LGHNA is the CDR1 and YNFKEQ is the CDR2. From the cysteine up to the phenylalanine, the CDR3 has a length of 17 residues. Only CDR3 DNA is held: 51 bases, read in frame from base 1. This TCR was recovered from a human donor who had recovered from COVID-19. The chain is made from TRBV4-2 and TRBJ2-1; 7 nucleotides in the junction match TRBD2. Here the sequenced sample was CD4+ T cells from blood, cultured in vitro, taken after SARS-CoV-2 vaccination. The CDR3 protein sequence reads: CASSQGGGMGNLNEQFF. The DNA is TGTGCCAGCAGCCAGGGCGGGGGAATGGGGAACCTCAATGAGCAGTTCTTC.